This T cell receptor beta chain was retrieved from a study of T cell changes during pregnancy in multiple sclerosis. The protocol was immunoSEQ multiplex PCR, while the TCRdb copy is restricted to in-frame clones and leaves out a portion. The sample holds some 80,000 clones, roughly 90% seen once. With V trimmed by 9 bases and J by 6 bases, 17 bases remained unmatched. CDR3 length equals 16 residues. CDR1 and CDR2 from the germline V gene are SEHNR and FQNEAQ (reference sequence). The gene calls are TRBV7-9 and TRBJ1-2; 9 nucleotides line up with TRBD1. The receptor was isolated from a female donor in good health, enrolled as a control in a pregnancy study. The source was peripheral blood, collected in the first trimester of pregnancy. In nucleotides, the CDR3 is TGTGCCAGTCTCGGGACAGGGAGAGGAGGTGGAGATGGCTACACCTTC. Its protein product is CASLGTGRGGGDGYTF.